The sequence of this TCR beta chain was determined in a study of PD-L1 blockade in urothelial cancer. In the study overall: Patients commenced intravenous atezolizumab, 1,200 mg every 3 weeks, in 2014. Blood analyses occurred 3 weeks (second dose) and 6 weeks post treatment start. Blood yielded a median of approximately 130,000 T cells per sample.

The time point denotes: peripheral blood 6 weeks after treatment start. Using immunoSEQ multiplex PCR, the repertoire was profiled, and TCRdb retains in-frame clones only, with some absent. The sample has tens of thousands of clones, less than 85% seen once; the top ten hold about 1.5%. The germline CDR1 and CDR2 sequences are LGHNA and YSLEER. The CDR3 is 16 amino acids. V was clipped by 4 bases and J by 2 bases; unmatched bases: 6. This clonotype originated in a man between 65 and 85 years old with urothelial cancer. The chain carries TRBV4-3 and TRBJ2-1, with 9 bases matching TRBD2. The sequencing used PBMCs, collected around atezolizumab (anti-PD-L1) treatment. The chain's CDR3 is CASSPSRLAAYNEQFF. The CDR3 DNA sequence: TGCGCCAGCAGCCCCTCCCGACTAGCGGCCTACAATGAGCAGTTCTTC.